The 26 T cell receptor beta chains below come from one sample, sequenced in a study of OX40 agonist ivuxolimab in advanced cancers. The repertoire was sequenced with immunoSEQ multiplex PCR; TCRdb's copy has only in-frame clones and lacks some. The table records roughly 42,000 clones, around nine tenths of them present only once. This sample comprised CD4+ or CD8+ T cells sorted from blood, obtained in a trial of the OX40 agonist ivuxolimab. The receptors originated from an adult with an advanced solid tumor such as melanoma, head and neck, liver or kidney cancer.

The rearrangement joins TRBV19 to TRBJ1-6; 7 bases align to TRBD1. Germline V gene sequence: CDR1 LNHDA, CDR2 SQIVND (reference sequence). V lost 0 bases to trimming and J lost 7 bases; unmatched junction nucleotides: 3. This CDR3 is 15 amino acids long. The CDR3 loop is CASSIDPGQNSPLHF. The CDR3, as DNA: TGTGCCAGTAGTATAGACCCGGGACAGAATTCACCCCTCCACTTT.

The chain uses TRBV19 and TRBJ2-1; 10 bases are a match to TRBD1. V shed 3 bases and J 7 bases; nucleotides not matched to a gene: 6. The CDR3 runs 15 residues. The germline V gene encodes CDR1 LNHDA and CDR2 SQIVND (reference sequence). The CDR3, as DNA: TGTGCCAGTAGTATGGGACAGGGGATCTTGAATGAGCAGTTCTTC. Translating gives CASSMGQGILNEQFF.

The genes are TRBV7-9 and TRBJ1-1; D is unclear. The CDR3 has 13 residues. V was cut by 6 bases and J by 3 bases, with 11 bases left in between. Germline loops: CDR1 SEHNR, CDR2 FQNEAQ (reference sequence). CDR3: CASSYDSYTEAFF. The DNA of the CDR3 is TGTGCCAGCAGTTATGACTCCTACACTGAAGCTTTCTTT.

The genes are TRBV4-1 and TRBJ2-6; 7 bases align to TRBD1. CDR1 and CDR2 from the germline V gene are MGHRA and YSYEKL. The CDR3 consists of 18 residues. V was clipped by 1 base and J by 1 base; unmatched bases: 7. The CDR3 sequence is CASSQGGGAGSGANVLTF. CDR3 nucleotide sequence: TGCGCCAGCAGCCAAGGAGGGGGCGCCGGTTCTGGGGCCAACGTCCTGACTTTC.

J is TRBJ2-3 and V is TRBV6-5; 7 nucleotides match TRBD2. The V gene end was trimmed by 0 bases and the J gene end by 1 base; junction bases not matched to a gene: 1. Germline values: CDR1 MNHEY, CDR2 SVGAGI. The CDR3 totals 15 residues. CDR3 in DNA: TGTGCCAGCAGTTACTCAAGCGGGGGCACAGATACGCAGTATTTT. This translates into CASSYSSGGTDTQYF.

The chain has TRBV6-8 and TRBJ2-3, with 8 bases that match TRBD1. The CDR3 length is 13 residues. With V trimmed by 8 bases and J by 2 bases, 3 bases remained unmatched. Germline values: CDR1 MNHGY, CDR2 SAAAGT. CDR3 nucleotide sequence: TGTGCCAGCCCAGGGGGCCACACAGATACGCAGTATTTT. As protein: CASPGGHTDTQYF.

This sequence joins TRBV4-1 and TRBJ2-1; D might be TRBD2 (7 bases). The CDR3 is 17 amino acids. Germline CDR1 MGHRA, CDR2 YSYEKL. The V end was cut by 0 bases, the J end by 6 bases, with 18 bases between. The CDR3: CASSQDPQWGGGNEQFF. The DNA for the CDR3 is TGCGCCAGCAGCCAAGATCCCCAGTGGGGGGGCGGCAATGAGCAGTTCTTC.

The gene calls are TRBV27 and TRBJ1-3, with D hard to call. From germline, CDR1 is MNHEY and CDR2 SMNVEV (reference sequence). Trimming removed 5 bases at V and 4 bases at J, with 12 bases between. The CDR3 is made up of 14 amino acids. The CDR3 region has the DNA TGTGCCAGCAGTACCTTCGGCGGAGGAAACACCATATATTTT. This translates into CASSTFGGGNTIYF.

The V and J genes are TRBV19 and TRBJ2-3, with TRBD1 identical over 9 bases. V was clipped by 5 bases and J by 2 bases; unmatched bases: 5. CDR3 length equals 15 residues. Germline CDR1 reads LNHDA; CDR2 reads SQIVND (reference sequence). The CDR3 sequence: CASSEGQGATDTQYF. DNA for the CDR3: TGTGCCAGTAGTGAGGGACAGGGTGCCACAGATACGCAGTATTTT. Full variable domain (missing parts from reference TRBV19 and TRBJ2-3): DGGITQSPKYLFRKEGQNVTLSCEQNLNHDAMYWYRQDPGQGLRLIYYSQIVNDFQKGDIAEGYSVSREKKESFPLTVTSAQKNPTAFYLCASSEGQGATDTQYFGPGTRLTVL.

The gene calls are TRBV7-6 and TRBJ2-1, with 10 bases matching TRBD1. Trimming cost V 5 bases and J 4 bases; bases outside gene matches: 8. CDR1 is SGHVS, CDR2 FNYEAQ, per germline. The CDR3 loop spans 16 amino acids. CDR3 DNA sequence: TGTGCCAGCAGCATTGGGACAGGGGACATGTACAATGAGCAGTTCTTC. This sequence encodes CASSIGTGDMYNEQFF.

The chain couples TRBV6-1 to TRBJ2-3; the D gene is possibly TRBD1 (6 bases). The CDR3 has 15 amino acids. V lost 2 bases and J lost 4, with 13 bases in between. CDR1 and CDR2 (germline): MNHNS, SASEGT. The CDR3 protein is CASSESRGGPDTQYF. For the CDR3, the DNA is TGTGCCAGCAGTGAAAGCAGGGGTGGCCCAGATACGCAGTATTTT.

The rearrangement joins TRBV6-1 to TRBJ2-7; D assignment may be TRBD1 or TRBD2 (5 bases each). The CDR3 length is 15 residues. Germline CDR1 and CDR2: MNHNS and SASEGT. Trimming left V 7 bases short and J 0 bases short, with 16 bases between. Written as DNA, the CDR3 is TGTGCCAGCACCCGAGGGACCTTAAGCTCCTACGAGCAGTACTTC. This encodes CASTRGTLSSYEQYF.

This rearrangement joins TRBV2 to TRBJ2-1; 10 bases agree with TRBD1. Germline V gene lookup returns CDR1 SNHLY and CDR2 FYNNEI. V shed 8 bases, J shed 6 bases, and the junction held 10 bases outside the gene matches. CDR3 size: 15 residues. The CDR3 loop is CASFLSGDRGNEQFF. The CDR3 nucleotides read TGTGCCAGCTTTTTATCGGGGGACAGGGGCAATGAGCAGTTCTTC.

The count of this clone is one. The chain is built from TRBV9 and TRBJ1-5; no reliable D call. V was pared by 3 bases and J by 0 bases, with 7 bases between. Germline V lookup: CDR1 SGDLS, CDR2 YYNGEE. The CDR3 covers 14 residues. The CDR3 sequence: CASSDSFSNQPQHF. For the CDR3, the DNA is TGTGCCAGCAGCGATTCATTTAGCAATCAGCCCCAGCATTTT.

This clone is classed as medium-sized. The chain uses TRBV4-3 and TRBJ2-7, with a tentative D call TRBD2 (6 bases). The V end was cut by 0 bases, the J end by 0 bases, with 12 bases between. CDR3 length equals 16 residues. Germline CDR1 is LGHNA and CDR2 is YSLEER. CDR3 residues: CASSQDRDFSSYEQYF. CDR3 sequence (DNA): TGCGCCAGCAGCCAAGACCGGGACTTTTCCTCCTACGAGCAGTACTTC.

This rearrangement joins TRBV6-5 to TRBJ2-7; TRBD1 agrees at 8 bases. The CDR3 spans 12 residues. V gave up 10 bases and J gave up 3 bases; unmatched junction bases: 5. CDR1 and CDR2 from the germline V gene are MNHEY and SVGAGI. The CDR3 sequence: CAIGQGFYEQYF. In nucleotides, the CDR3 is TGTGCCATCGGACAGGGATTCTACGAGCAGTACTTC.

The chain combines TRBV28 with TRBJ1-2, with 7 nucleotides matching TRBD1. This CDR3 has 14 residues. V lost 5 bases, J lost 4 bases, and 7 bases stayed unmatched. From germline, CDR1 is MDHEN and CDR2 SYDVKM. CDR3 loop: CASSLIRDSYGYTF. In DNA form, the CDR3 reads TGTGCCAGCAGTCTAATAAGGGACAGCTATGGCTACACCTTC.

The rearrangement uses TRBV7-3 and TRBJ2-7; D is perhaps TRBD1 (5 bases). V was cut by 2 bases and J by 0 bases, with 5 bases left in between. The CDR3 runs 13 residues. The germline V gene has CDR1 SGHTA and CDR2 FQGTGA. This chain's CDR3 is CASSLGASYEQYF. The CDR3 nucleotides are TGTGCCAGCAGCTTAGGGGCCTCCTACGAGCAGTACTTC.

The chain is built from TRBV19 and TRBJ2-2; TRBD2 matches 7 bases. This CDR3 comprises 13 residues. J gave up 6 bases and V 7 bases, and 5 bases lay outside the gene matches. Germline loops: CDR1 LNHDA, CDR2 SQIVND (reference sequence). The CDR3 region is CASINSGAGELFF. The DNA for the CDR3 is TGTGCCAGTATTAACAGCGGGGCCGGGGAGCTGTTTTTT. The full variable domain, completed using reference TRBV19 and TRBJ2-2, is DGGITQSPKYLFRKEGQNVTLSCEQNLNHDAMYWYRQDPGQGLRLIYYSQIVNDFQKGDIAEGYSVSREKKESFPLTVTSAQKNPTAFYLCASINSGAGELFFGEGSRLTVL.

This clone has just one count. The chain employs TRBV9 and TRBJ2-3, with TRBD2 matching 12 bases. The germline V gene encodes CDR1 SGDLS and CDR2 YYNGEE. This CDR3 region has 17 residues. V dropped 1 base and J dropped 2; count of bases not matched to a gene: 5. CDR3 DNA sequence: TGTGCCAGCAGCGTACCTCTAGCGGGGGGGCCCACAGATACGCAGTATTTT. As protein: CASSVPLAGGPTDTQYF. The variable domain in full, with the rest retrieved from reference TRBV9 and TRBJ2-3, is DSGVTQTPKHLITATGQRVTLRCSPRSGDLSVYWYQQSLDQGLQFLIQYYNGEERAKGNILERFSAQQFPDLHSELNLSSLELGDSALYFCASSVPLAGGPTDTQYFGPGTRLTVL.

This chain uses TRBV5-8 with TRBJ1-5; D not certain. Trimming removed 0 bases from V and 6 bases from J, with 7 bases in between. CDR3 length equals 13 residues. The germline CDR1 and CDR2 sequences are SGHTS and YDEGEE. In DNA, the CDR3 is TGTGCCAGCAGCTTGGAAGGGTTTCAGCCCCAGCATTTT. This sequence encodes CASSLEGFQPQHF.

This sequence joins TRBV15 and TRBJ1-3; the D gene is possibly TRBD1 (6 bases). The germline V gene encodes CDR1 LNHNV and CDR2 YYDKDF (reference sequence). Trimming shortened V by 2 bases and J by 4 bases, and 27 bases separated the two germline ends. This CDR3 has 20 amino acids. DNA of the CDR3: TGTGCCACCAGCAGAAGACCGGGACAAGTATTTCTCGAGGGAGGAAACACCATATATTTT. It is translated as CATSRRPGQVFLEGGNTIYF.

This rearrangement joins TRBV21-1 to TRBJ1-6; the D call in the table, TRBD1, was not verified against the DNA. TRBV21-1 is assigned pseudogene status. The CDR3 extends over 13 amino acids. The CDR3 coding sequence is TGTGCCAGCATGGGGACAGGGGATTCACCCCTCCACTTT. Translating it yields CASMGTGDSPLHF.

V is TRBV13 and J is TRBJ1-5; D is perhaps TRBD1 (6 bases). CDR3 length: 12 amino acids. V was cut by 5 bases and J by 8 bases, with 10 bases left in between. Germline loops: CDR1 PRHDT, CDR2 FYEKMQ (reference sequence). The CDR3 here is CASSRGGKPQHF. In DNA, the CDR3 is TGTGCCAGCAGCCGAGGGGGAAAGCCCCAGCATTTT.

V usage is TRBV4-1 and J usage is TRBJ1-4, with D unclear. The germline CDR1 and CDR2 sequences are MGHRA and YSYEKL. V lost 0 bases to trimming and J lost 5 bases, with 13 bases between them. The length of the CDR3 is 16 residues. This chain's CDR3 is CASSQDGEENNEKLFF. CDR3 in DNA: TGCGCCAGCAGCCAAGATGGGGAGGAAAACAATGAAAAACTGTTTTTT.

The V gene is TRBV6-5, the J gene TRBJ1-2, with a tentative D call TRBD1 (5 bases). The germline V gene encodes CDR1 MNHEY and CDR2 SVGAGI. V was shortened by 8 bases and J by 8 bases, with 12 bases between the two germline ends. The CDR3 totals 11 residues. The CDR3 here is CASGGGPGYTF. DNA of the CDR3: TGTGCCAGCGGGGGGGGACCAGGCTACACCTTC.